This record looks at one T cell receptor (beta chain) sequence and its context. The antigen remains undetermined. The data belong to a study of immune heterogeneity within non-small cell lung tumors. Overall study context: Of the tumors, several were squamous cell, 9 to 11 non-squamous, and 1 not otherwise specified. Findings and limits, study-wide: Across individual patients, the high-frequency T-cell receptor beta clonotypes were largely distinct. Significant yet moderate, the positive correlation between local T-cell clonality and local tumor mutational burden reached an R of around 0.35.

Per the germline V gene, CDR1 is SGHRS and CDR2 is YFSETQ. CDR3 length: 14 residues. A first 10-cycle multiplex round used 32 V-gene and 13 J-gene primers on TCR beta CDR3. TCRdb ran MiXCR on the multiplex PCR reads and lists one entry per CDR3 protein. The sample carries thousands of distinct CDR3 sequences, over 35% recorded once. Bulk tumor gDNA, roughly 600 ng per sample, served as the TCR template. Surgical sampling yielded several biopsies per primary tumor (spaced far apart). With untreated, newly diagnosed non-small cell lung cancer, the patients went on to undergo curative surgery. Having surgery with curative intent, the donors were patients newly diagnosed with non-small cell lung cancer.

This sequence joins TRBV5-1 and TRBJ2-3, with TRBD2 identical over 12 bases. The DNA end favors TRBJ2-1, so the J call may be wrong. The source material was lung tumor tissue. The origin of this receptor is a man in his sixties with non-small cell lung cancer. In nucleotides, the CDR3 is TGCGCCAGCAGCCCAAGACTAGCGGGAGTTGAGCAGTTCTTC. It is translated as CASSPRLAGVEQFF.